The following is a T cell receptor (beta chain) sequence with its context. Its matching antigen is unknown. The sample originates from a study of shared clonotypes between healthy human individuals. This CDR3 region has 10 residues. Germline CDR1 is DFQATT and CDR2 is SNEGSKA (reference sequence). Trimming shortened V by 1 base and J by 10 bases, and 5 bases separated the two germline ends. Study observations and caveats: Approximately 5% of naive CD4 clonotypes were shared across a handful of donors. Researchers sampled blood only, noting tissue repertoires likely differ.

Deep level was the assay's run setting. The table came from immunoSEQ multiplex PCR; TCRdb's copy has only in-frame clones and leaves some out. Of about 2.4 million clones listed, approximately 93% are singletons. The rearrangement joins TRBV20-1 to TRBJ2-1; no firm D call. The sequenced sample consisted of naive CD4+ T cells from PBMCs. Subset defined: CD45RA+ positively selected. The receptor comes from a man between 18 and 35 years old in good health. Some clones in this sample may be carry-over from other donors' samples. The chain's CDR3 is CSARVEEQFF. CDR3 DNA sequence: TGCAGTGCTAGAGTAGAGGAGCAGTTCTTC.